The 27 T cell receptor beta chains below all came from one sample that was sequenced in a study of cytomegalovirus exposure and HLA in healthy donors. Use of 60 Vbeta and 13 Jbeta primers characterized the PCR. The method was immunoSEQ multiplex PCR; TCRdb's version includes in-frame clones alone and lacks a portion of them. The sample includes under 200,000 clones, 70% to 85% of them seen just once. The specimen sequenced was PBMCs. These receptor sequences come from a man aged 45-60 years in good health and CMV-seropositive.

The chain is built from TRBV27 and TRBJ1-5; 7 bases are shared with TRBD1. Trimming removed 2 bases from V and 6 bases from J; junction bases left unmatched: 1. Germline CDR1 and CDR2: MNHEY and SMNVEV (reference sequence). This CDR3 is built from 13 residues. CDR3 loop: CASSLQGGQPQHF. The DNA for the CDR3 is TGTGCCAGCAGTTTACAGGGGGGTCAGCCCCAGCATTTT.

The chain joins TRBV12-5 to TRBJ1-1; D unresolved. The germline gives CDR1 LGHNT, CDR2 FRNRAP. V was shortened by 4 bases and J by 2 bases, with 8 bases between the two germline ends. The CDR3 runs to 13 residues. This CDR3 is CASGSGVNTEAFF. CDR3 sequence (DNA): TGTGCTAGTGGTTCCGGGGTAAACACTGAAGCTTTCTTT.

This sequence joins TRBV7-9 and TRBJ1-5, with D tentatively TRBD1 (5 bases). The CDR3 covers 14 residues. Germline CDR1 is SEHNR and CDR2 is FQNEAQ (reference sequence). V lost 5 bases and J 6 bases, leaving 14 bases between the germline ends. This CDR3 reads CASSIDSLSQPQHF. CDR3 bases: TGTGCCAGCAGCATCGACAGTTTGAGTCAGCCCCAGCATTTT. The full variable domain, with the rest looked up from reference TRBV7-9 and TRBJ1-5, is DTGVSQNPRHKITKRGQNVTFRCDPISEHNRLYWYRQTLGQGPEFLTYFQNEAQLEKSRLLSDRFSAERPKGSFSTLEIQRTEQGDSAMYLCASSIDSLSQPQHFGDGTRLSIL.

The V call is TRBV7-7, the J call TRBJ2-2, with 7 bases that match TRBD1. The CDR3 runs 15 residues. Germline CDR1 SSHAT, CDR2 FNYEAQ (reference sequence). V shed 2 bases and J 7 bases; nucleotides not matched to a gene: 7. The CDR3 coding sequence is TGTGCCAGCAGCTTAACGACAGGGTACGACGGGGAGCTGTTTTTT. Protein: CASSLTTGYDGELFF.

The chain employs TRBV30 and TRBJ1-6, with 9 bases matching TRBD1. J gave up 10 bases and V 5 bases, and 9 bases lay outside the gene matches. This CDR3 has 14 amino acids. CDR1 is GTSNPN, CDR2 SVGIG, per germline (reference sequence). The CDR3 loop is CAWRYLQGASPLHF. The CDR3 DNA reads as TGTGCCTGGCGGTACCTACAGGGGGCATCACCCCTCCACTTT.

The CDR3 spells CASTTRGENTDTQYF. The CDR3 nucleotides are TGTGCCAGCACCACCAGGGGGGAGAACACAGATACGCAGTATTTT. The rearrangement uses TRBV27 and TRBJ2-3, with D perhaps matching TRBD1 (7 bases). The CDR3 spans 15 residues. V was shortened by 7 bases and J by 2 bases, with 16 bases between the two germline ends. Germline V gene lookup returns CDR1 MNHEY and CDR2 SMNVEV (reference sequence).

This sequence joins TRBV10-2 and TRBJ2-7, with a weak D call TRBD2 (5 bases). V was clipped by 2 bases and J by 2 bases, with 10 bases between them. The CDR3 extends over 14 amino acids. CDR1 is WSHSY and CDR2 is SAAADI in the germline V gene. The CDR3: CASSEAGLTYEQYF. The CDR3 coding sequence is TGCGCCAGCAGTGAGGCAGGACTTACCTACGAGCAGTACTTC.

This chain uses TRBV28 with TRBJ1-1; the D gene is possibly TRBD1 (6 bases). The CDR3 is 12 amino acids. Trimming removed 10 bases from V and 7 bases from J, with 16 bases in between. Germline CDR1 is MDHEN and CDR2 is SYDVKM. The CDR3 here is CAITGFVGEAFF. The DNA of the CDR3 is TGTGCCATCACAGGGTTTGTGGGTGAAGCTTTCTTT. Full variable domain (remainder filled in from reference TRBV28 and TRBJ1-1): DVKVTQSSRYLVKRTGEKVFLECVQDMDHENMFWYRQDPGLGLRLIYFSYDVKMKEKGDIPEGYSVSREKKERFSLILESASTNQTSMYLCAITGFVGEAFFGQGTRLTVV.

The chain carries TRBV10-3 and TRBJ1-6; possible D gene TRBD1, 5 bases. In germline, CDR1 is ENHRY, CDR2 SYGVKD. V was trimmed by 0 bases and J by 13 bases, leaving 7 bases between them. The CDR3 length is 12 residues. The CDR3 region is CAISESGGPLHF. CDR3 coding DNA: TGTGCCATCAGTGAGTCGGGGGGGCCCCTCCACTTT.

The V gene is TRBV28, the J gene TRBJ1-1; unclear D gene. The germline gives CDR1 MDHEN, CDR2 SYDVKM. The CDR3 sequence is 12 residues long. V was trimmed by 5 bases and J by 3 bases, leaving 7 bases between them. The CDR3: CASSPFYTEAFF. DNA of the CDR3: TGTGCCAGCAGTCCCTTCTACACTGAAGCTTTCTTT.

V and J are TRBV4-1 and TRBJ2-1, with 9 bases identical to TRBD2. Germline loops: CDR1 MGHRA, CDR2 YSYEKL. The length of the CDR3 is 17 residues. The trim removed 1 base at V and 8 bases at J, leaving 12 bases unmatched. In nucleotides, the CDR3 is TGCGCCAGCAGCCAAGGGCTAGGGGGCGGGGGGGCCTATGAGCAGTTCTTC. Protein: CASSQGLGGGGAYEQFF.

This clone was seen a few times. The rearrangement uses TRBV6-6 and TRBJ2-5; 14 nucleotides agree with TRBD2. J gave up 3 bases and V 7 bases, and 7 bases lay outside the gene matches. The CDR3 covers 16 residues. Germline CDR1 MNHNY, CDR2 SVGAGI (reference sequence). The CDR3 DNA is TGTGCCAGCAAAGGGACTAGCGGGGGAACTAAAGAGACCCAGTACTTC. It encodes CASKGTSGGTKETQYF.

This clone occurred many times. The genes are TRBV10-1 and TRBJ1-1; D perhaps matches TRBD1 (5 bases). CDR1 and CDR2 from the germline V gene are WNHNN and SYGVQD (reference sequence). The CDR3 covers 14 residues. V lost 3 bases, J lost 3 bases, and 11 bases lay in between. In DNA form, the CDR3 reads TGCGCCAGCAGTGACGGGGGGACGGACACTGAAGCTTTCTTT. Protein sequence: CASSDGGTDTEAFF.

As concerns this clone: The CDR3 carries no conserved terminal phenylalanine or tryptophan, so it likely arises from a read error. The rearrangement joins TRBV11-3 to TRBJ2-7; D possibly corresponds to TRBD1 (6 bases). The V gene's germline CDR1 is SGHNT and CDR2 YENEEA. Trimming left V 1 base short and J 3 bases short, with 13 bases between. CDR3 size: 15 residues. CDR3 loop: CASSLGVQGNYEQYS. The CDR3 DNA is TGTGCCAGCAGCTTAGGGGTACAGGGAAACTACGAGCAGTACTCC.

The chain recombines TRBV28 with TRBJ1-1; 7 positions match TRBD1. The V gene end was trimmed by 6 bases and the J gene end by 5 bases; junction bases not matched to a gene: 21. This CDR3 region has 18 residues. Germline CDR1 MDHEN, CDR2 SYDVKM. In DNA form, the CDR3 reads TGTGCCAGCAGGATTCTCACACAGGGGAAGGTGTTAGGAACTGAAGCTTTCTTT. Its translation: CASRILTQGKVLGTEAFF.

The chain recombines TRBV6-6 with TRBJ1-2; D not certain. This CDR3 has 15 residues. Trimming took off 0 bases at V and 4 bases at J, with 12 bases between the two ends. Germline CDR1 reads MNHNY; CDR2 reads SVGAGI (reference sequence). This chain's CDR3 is CASSYSSRPGYGYTF. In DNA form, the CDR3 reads TGTGCCAGCAGTTACTCTTCCAGGCCTGGCTATGGCTACACCTTC.

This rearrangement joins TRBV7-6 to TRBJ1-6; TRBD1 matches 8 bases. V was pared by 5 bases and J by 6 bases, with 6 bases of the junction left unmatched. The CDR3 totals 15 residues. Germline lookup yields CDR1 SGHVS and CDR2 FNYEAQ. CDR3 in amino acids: CASSPAGQGNSPLHF. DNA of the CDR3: TGTGCCAGCAGCCCCGCTGGACAGGGTAATTCACCCCTCCACTTT.

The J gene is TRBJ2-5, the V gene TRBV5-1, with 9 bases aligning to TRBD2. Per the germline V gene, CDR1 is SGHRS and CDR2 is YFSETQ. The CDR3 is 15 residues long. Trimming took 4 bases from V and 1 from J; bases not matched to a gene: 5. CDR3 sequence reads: CASSPGTSFQETQYF. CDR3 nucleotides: TGCGCCAGCAGCCCCGGGACTAGCTTCCAAGAGACCCAGTACTTC.

The CDR3 loop is CASSPADTTYEQYF. CDR3 bases: TGTGCCAGCTCACCGGCGGACACTACCTACGAGCAGTACTTC. The genes are TRBV18 and TRBJ2-7; weak D call: TRBD1 (5 bases). The germline CDR1 and CDR2 sequences are KGHSH and LQKENI. CDR3 length: 14 amino acids. V was trimmed by 3 bases and J by 2 bases, leaving 11 bases between them.

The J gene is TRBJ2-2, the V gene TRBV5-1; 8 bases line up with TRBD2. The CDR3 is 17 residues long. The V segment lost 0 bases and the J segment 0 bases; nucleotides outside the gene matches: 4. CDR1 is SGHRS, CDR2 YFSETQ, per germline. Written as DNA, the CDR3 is TGCGCCAGCAGCTTGGAGCCGGGGGGGCCGAACACCGGGGAGCTGTTTTTT. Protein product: CASSLEPGGPNTGELFF.

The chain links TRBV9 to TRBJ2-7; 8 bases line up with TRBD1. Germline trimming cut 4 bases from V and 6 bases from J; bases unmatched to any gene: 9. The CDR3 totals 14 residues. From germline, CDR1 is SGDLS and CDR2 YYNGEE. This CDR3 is CASSSRTGQGEQYF. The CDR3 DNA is TGTGCCAGCAGCTCCCGGACAGGGCAGGGCGAGCAGTACTTC.

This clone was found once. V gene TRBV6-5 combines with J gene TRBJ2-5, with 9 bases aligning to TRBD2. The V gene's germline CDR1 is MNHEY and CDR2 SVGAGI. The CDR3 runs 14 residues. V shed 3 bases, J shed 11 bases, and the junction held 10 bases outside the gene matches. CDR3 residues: CASSYGGGAWEQYF. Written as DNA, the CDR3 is TGTGCCAGCAGTTATGGCGGGGGGGCCTGGGAGCAGTACTTC.

The CDR3 region is CASSKDTGDEQYF. For the CDR3, the DNA is TGTGCCAGCAGCAAAGACACAGGGGACGAGCAGTACTTC. The genes are TRBV21-1 and TRBJ2-7; the table's D call TRBD1 went unverified against the DNA. TRBV21-1 is a documented pseudogene. This CDR3 comprises 13 residues.

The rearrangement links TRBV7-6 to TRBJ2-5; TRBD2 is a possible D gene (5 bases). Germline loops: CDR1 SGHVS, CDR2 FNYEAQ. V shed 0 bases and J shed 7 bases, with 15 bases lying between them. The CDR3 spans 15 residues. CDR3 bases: TGTGCCAGCAGCTTAGCCCCACGGGGTCCCGGGACCCAGTACTTC. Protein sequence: CASSLAPRGPGTQYF.

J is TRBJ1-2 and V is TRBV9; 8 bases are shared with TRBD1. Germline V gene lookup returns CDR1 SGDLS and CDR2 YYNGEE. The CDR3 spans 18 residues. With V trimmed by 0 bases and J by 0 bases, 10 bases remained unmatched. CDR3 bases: TGTGCCAGCAGCGTAGAAGTAGGGGACAGGAGAGCTAACTATGGCTACACCTTC. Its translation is CASSVEVGDRRANYGYTF.

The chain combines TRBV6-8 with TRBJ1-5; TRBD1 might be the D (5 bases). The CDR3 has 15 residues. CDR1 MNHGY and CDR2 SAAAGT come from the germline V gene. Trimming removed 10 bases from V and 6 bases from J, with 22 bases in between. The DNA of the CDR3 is TGTGCCACCAAGAGGGGAGGGGTAGGTTGTCAGCCCCAGCATTTT. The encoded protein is CATKRGGVGCQPQHF.

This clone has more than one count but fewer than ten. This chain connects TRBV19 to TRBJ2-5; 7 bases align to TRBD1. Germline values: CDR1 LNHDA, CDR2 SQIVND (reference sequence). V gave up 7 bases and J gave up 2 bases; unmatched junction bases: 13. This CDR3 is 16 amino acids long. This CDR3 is CASKKGASSTQETQYF. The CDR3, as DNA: TGTGCCAGTAAGAAGGGGGCTAGCAGCACGCAAGAGACCCAGTACTTC.